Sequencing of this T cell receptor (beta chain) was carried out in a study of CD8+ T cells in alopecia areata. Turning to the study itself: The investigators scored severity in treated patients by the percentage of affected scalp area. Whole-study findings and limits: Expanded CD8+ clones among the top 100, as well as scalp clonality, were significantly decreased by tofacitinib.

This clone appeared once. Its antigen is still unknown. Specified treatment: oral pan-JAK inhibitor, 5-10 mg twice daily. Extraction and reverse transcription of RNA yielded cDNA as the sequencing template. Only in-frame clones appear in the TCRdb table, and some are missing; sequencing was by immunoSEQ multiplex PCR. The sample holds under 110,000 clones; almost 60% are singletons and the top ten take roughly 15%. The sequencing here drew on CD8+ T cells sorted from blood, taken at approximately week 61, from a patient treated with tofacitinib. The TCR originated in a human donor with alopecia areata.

The CDR3 sequence is CASSPEDRAFNQPQHF. CDR3 bases: TGCGCCAGCAGCCCCGAGGACAGGGCTTTCAATCAGCCCCAGCATTTT. The J gene is TRBJ1-5, the V gene TRBV4-1; 8 nucleotides match TRBD1. Germline V gives CDR1 MGHRA, CDR2 YSYEKL. There are 16 residues in the CDR3. V dropped 4 bases and J dropped 3; count of bases not matched to a gene: 8.